The T cell receptor beta chain described here comes from a study of blood T cells in healthy people across ages. Study results and limitations: Fewer expanded clones and more diversity marked long-lived versus aged donors.

As to this clonotype: Its antigen is currently unknown.

Combining a sample-barcoded 5' primer with a J-beta primer mix, a second PCR ran for 7 to 11 cycles. TCRdb passed the 5' RACE reads through MiXCR, listing each CDR3 protein once. Here the sample spans 600,000 to 650,000 distinct CDR3 sequences, about 54% being singletons. The CDR3 consists of 17 residues. The V segment lost 3 bases and the J segment 8 bases; nucleotides outside the gene matches: 18. Per germline, CDR1 SGDLS and CDR2 YYNGEE. This clonotype was sampled from a man in his sixties in good health. Sequencing input: blood. V gene TRBV9 combines with J gene TRBJ1-2, with 8 bases that match TRBD1. CDR3 protein: CASSASLRGQWDCGYTF. The CDR3, as DNA: TGTGCCAGCAGCGCGAGTCTCAGGGGGCAATGGGATTGCGGCTACACCTTC.